This TCR beta chain appears in the sequencing data of a study of prognosis after radiotherapy for stage I lung cancer. CDR1 is SGHTS and CDR2 is YDEGEE in the germline V gene. The CDR3 is 13 amino acids. The V gene end was trimmed by 4 bases and the J gene end by 4 bases; junction bases not matched to a gene: 3. Researchers used two-round multiplex PCR to amplify TCR beta CDR3 starting from genomic DNA. Round-one PCR had primers specific to each TRBV and TRBJ gene. TCRdb called the multiplex PCR reads again in MiXCR, with one record for every CDR3 protein. The sample gives roughly 32,000 distinct CDR3 sequences, about 40% of which show up once; roughly 15% is in the top ten. This clonotype was picked up many times.

The chain uses TRBV5-8 and TRBJ1-2; TRBD1 aligns across 8 bases. Sample: PBMCs, taken before or after stereotactic body radiation therapy (not recorded which). This clonotype was sampled from a donor over 45 with non-small cell lung cancer. The CDR3 spells CASSGGQGYGYTF. In DNA, the CDR3 is TGTGCCAGCAGCGGAGGACAGGGCTATGGCTACACCTTC.